Presented here are 21 T cell receptor beta chains from one specimen sequenced in a study of shared clonotypes between healthy human individuals (dated by TCRdb to the early 2020s). The library came from the immunoSEQ multiplex PCR assay. The source is immuneACCESS, and TCRdb retained only in-frame sequences with V and J called. Part of the clones is not carried over; for the studies checked, unresolved V genes explain less than half of this, and the remainder is unexplained. The sample has nearly 1,000,000 clones on record, about three quarters of them singletons. Jointly, the top ten make up about 1.5% of the sample. The sequencing input was memory CD4+ T cells sorted from blood. The meaning of the sample's cell subset or site label: CD45RA-negative fraction. All receptors come from a man between 18 and 29 years old in good health.

The chain employs TRBV19 and TRBJ2-1; no firm D call. V shed 3 bases and J shed 7 bases, with 7 bases lying between them. The CDR3 totals 12 residues. Per germline, CDR1 LNHDA and CDR2 SQIVND (reference sequence). The CDR3 DNA follows: TGTGCCAGTAGTATTTGGCGGAATGAGCAGTTCTTC. Amino acid sequence: CASSIWRNEQFF.

The chain has TRBV2 and TRBJ2-3; TRBD2 matches at 10 bases. The V and J ends lost 6 bases and 2 bases, in that order; junction bases with no gene match: 5. Per the germline V gene, CDR1 is SNHLY and CDR2 is FYNNEI. This CDR3 has 15 residues. CDR3 in amino acids: CASRVGLAATDTQYF. CDR3 DNA: TGTGCCAGCAGGGTTGGACTAGCGGCCACAGATACGCAGTATTTT.

V usage is TRBV2 and J usage is TRBJ1-4; a possible D gene is TRBD1 (5 bases). The CDR3 has 16 amino acids. Per germline, CDR1 SNHLY and CDR2 FYNNEI. Trimming stripped 5 bases from V and 8 bases from J, with 21 bases between. The CDR3 bases are TGTGCCAGCAGTCTCACATTGGGGGAATGGCGGGAAAAACTGTTTTTT. It translates to CASSLTLGEWREKLFF.

The rearrangement joins TRBV18 to TRBJ1-2, with D uncertain. CDR1 is KGHSH, CDR2 LQKENI, per germline. The CDR3 extends over 12 amino acids. The V end lost 5 bases, the J end lost 7 bases, and 11 bases lay between the germline ends. CDR3 nucleotides: TGTGCCAGCTCAACGTCTGGGGTTGGCTACACCTTC. This gives the protein CASSTSGVGYTF.

The V and J genes are TRBV7-2 and TRBJ2-7; TRBD1 agrees at 7 bases. The CDR3 is 15 amino acids. The germline CDR1 and CDR2 sequences are SGHTA and FQGNSA. V was clipped by 0 bases and J by 6 bases; unmatched bases: 8. The DNA of the CDR3 is TGTGCCAGCAGCTTAGCGCTAGGGGGCCGGGGCGAGCAGTACTTC. Encoded protein: CASSLALGGRGEQYF.

This clone was recorded a few times. This CDR3 is also generated by other DNA sequences in the sample. CDR3 bases: TGTGCCAGTAGTAGCGACAGGGCTGGGGCCAACGTCCTGACTTTC. It encodes CASSSDRAGANVLTF. The rearrangement uses TRBV19 and TRBJ2-6; 7 nucleotides align to TRBD1. CDR1 and CDR2 (germline): LNHDA, SQIVND (reference sequence). This CDR3 spans 15 amino acids. V shed 4 bases and J 2 bases; nucleotides not matched to a gene: 2.

The chain has TRBV7-2 and TRBJ1-5; D gene ambiguous. The CDR3 runs to 13 residues. Germline V gene data show CDR1 as SGHTA and CDR2 as FQGNSA. The germline V and J ends were trimmed by 4 bases and 3 bases, with 7 bases remaining between them. The CDR3 loop is CASSSQSNQPQHF. CDR3 nucleotide sequence: TGTGCCAGCAGCTCCCAATCCAATCAGCCCCAGCATTTT.

This rearrangement joins TRBV2 to TRBJ2-7, with D perhaps matching TRBD2 (5 bases). Germline V gene data show CDR1 as SNHLY and CDR2 as FYNNEI. The CDR3 contains 12 residues. V was clipped by 4 bases and J by 3 bases, with 7 bases between them. The CDR3 sequence: CASSAGLYEQYF. The CDR3 DNA sequence: TGTGCCAGCAGTGCAGGACTCTACGAGCAGTACTTC. The entire variable domain, with the rest obtained from reference TRBV2 and TRBJ2-7, is as follows: EPEVTQTPSHQVTQMGQEVILRCVPISNHLYFYWYRQILGQKVEFLVSFYNNEISEKSEIFDDQFSVERPDGSNFTLKIRSTKLEDSAMYFCASSAGLYEQYFGPGTRLTVT.

The J gene is TRBJ2-7, the V gene TRBV7-9; weak D call: TRBD2 (6 bases). Germline CDR1 is SEHNR and CDR2 is FQNEAQ (reference sequence). Deletions cut 8 bases from V and 4 bases from J, with 18 bases between. This CDR3 is built from 14 residues. The CDR3 reads CASGEDTPPYEQYF. CDR3 coding DNA: TGTGCCAGCGGGGAGGACACCCCACCGTACGAGCAGTACTTC.

This clone was found once. The genes are TRBV5-1 and TRBJ2-7, with D tentatively TRBD1 or TRBD2 (5 bases each). CDR1 and CDR2 (germline): SGHRS, YFSETQ. The CDR3 extends over 15 amino acids. V was shortened by 1 base and J by 3 bases, with 14 bases between the two germline ends. The CDR3 DNA sequence: TGCGCCAGCAGCTTGATTGGGGGAGCCGACTACGAGCAGTACTTC. Amino acids: CASSLIGGADYEQYF.

This clone was observed a few times. Written as DNA, the CDR3 is TGTGCCAGCAGCTCGAAAAAGGGGGGTCCCTCCTACGAGCAGTACTTC. Amino acids: CASSSKKGGPSYEQYF. This chain uses TRBV7-9 with TRBJ2-7; D tentatively reads TRBD1 or TRBD2 (6 bases each). Germline CDR1 and CDR2: SEHNR and FQNEAQ (reference sequence). The V and J ends lost 4 bases and 0 bases respectively, with 16 bases between them. This CDR3 has 16 residues. The variable domain in full, completed from reference TRBV7-9 and TRBJ2-7, reads DTGVSQNPRHKITKRGQNVTFRCDPISEHNRLYWYRQTLGQGPEFLTYFQNEAQLEKSRLLSDRFSAERPKGSFSTLEIQRTEQGDSAMYLCASSSKKGGPSYEQYFGPGTRLTVT.

The chain has TRBV7-6 and TRBJ2-1; 7 bases map to TRBD2. This CDR3 spans 21 amino acids. Germline V gene data show CDR1 as SGHVS and CDR2 as FNYEAQ. After removal of 4 bases from V and 0 bases from J, the junction contained 21 bases not matched to a gene. In DNA, the CDR3 is TGTGCCAGCAGCTCCCGGTCCCAGCGGGAAAAAACCGGAAGCTCCTACAATGAGCAGTTCTTC. Translating it yields CASSSRSQREKTGSSYNEQFF. The full variable domain, in which reference TRBV7-6 and TRBJ2-1 provide the parts outside the CDR3, is GAGVSQSPRYKVTKRGQDVALRCDPISGHVSLYWYRQALGQGPEFLTYFNYEAQQDKSGLPNDRFSAERPEGSISTLTIQRTEQRDSAMYRCASSSRSQREKTGSSYNEQFFGPGTRLTVL.

The CDR3 region is CATSSGTAGHSNQPQHF. DNA of the CDR3: TGTGCCACCAGCAGCGGGACAGCGGGTCATAGCAATCAGCCCCAGCATTTT. The chain recombines TRBV15 with TRBJ1-5, with 7 bases aligning to TRBD1. Germline V lookup: CDR1 LNHNV, CDR2 YYDKDF (reference sequence). V trimming: 3 bases; J trimming: 0 bases; junction bases outside the gene matches: 8. The CDR3 has 17 amino acids.

This clone appeared many times. Other DNA sequences in this specimen translate into the identical CDR3. This chain links TRBV9 with TRBJ2-7, with TRBD1 as a possible D gene (5 bases). CDR3 length: 15 amino acids. From germline, CDR1 is SGDLS and CDR2 YYNGEE. The germline V and J ends were trimmed by 0 bases and 2 bases, with 12 bases remaining between them. The CDR3 loop reads CASSVGGGNPYEQYF. As DNA, the CDR3 is TGTGCCAGCAGCGTAGGGGGCGGAAATCCCTACGAGCAGTACTTC. Supplemented by reference TRBV9 and TRBJ2-7, the full variable domain reads DSGVTQTPKHLITATGQRVTLRCSPRSGDLSVYWYQQSLDQGLQFLIQYYNGEERAKGNILERFSAQQFPDLHSELNLSSLELGDSALYFCASSVGGGNPYEQYFGPGTRLTVT.

V gene TRBV18 combines with J gene TRBJ1-5; no clear D. Germline loops: CDR1 KGHSH, CDR2 LQKENI. CDR3 size: 16 residues. The V gene lost 3 bases and the J gene lost 3 bases, with 15 bases spanning the gap. The chain's CDR3 is CASSPAGPYANQPQHF. CDR3 sequence (DNA): TGTGCCAGCTCACCCGCCGGGCCGTATGCCAATCAGCCCCAGCATTTT.

This sequence joins TRBV10-3 and TRBJ2-3, with unresolved D. Trimming removed 6 bases from V and 4 bases from J, with 11 bases in between. The CDR3 has 13 amino acids. CDR1 is ENHRY, CDR2 SYGVKD, per germline. Here the CDR3 DNA reads TGTGCCATCAGCCCACGGTCGGCAGATACGCAGTATTTT. This translates into CAISPRSADTQYF.

This clone came up once. The chain employs TRBV27 and TRBJ1-5, with D unresolved. Trimming left V 6 bases short and J 0 bases short, with 6 bases between. In germline, CDR1 is MNHEY, CDR2 SMNVEV (reference sequence). This CDR3 comprises 13 residues. In DNA, the CDR3 is TGTGCCAGCAGGATCTATAGCAATCAGCCCCAGCATTTT. It specifies CASRIYSNQPQHF.

The chain employs TRBV11-3 and TRBJ1-1; D is unclear. Germline V gene data show CDR1 as SGHNT and CDR2 as YENEEA. This CDR3 has 12 residues. V was cut by 4 bases and J by 4 bases, with 7 bases left in between. The CDR3 is CASSSRGTEAFF. CDR3 bases: TGTGCCAGCAGCTCACGGGGCACTGAAGCTTTCTTT.

The chain has TRBV5-4 and TRBJ2-2, with 10 bases lining up with TRBD1. Trimming cost V 4 bases and J 0 bases; bases outside gene matches: 3. The CDR3 has 16 residues. Germline CDR1 SGHNT, CDR2 YYREEE (reference sequence). As DNA, the CDR3 is TGTGCCAGCAGCCAAGGACAGGGGGCGAACACCGGGGAGCTGTTTTTT. Translating gives CASSQGQGANTGELFF. The variable domain in full, with the rest retrieved from reference TRBV5-4 and TRBJ2-2, is ETGVTQSPTHLIKTRGQQVTLRCSSQSGHNTVSWYQQALGQGPQFIFQYYREEENGRGNFPPRFSGLQFPNYSSELNVNALELDDSALYLCASSQGQGANTGELFFGEGSRLTVL.

The chain combines TRBV28 with TRBJ2-7; the match to TRBD1 covers 7 bases. The CDR3 sequence is 15 residues long. Germline V CDR1 and CDR2: MDHEN, SYDVKM. The trim removed 6 bases at V and 5 bases at J, leaving 13 bases unmatched. In DNA form, the CDR3 reads TGTGCCAGCAGAGAAACAGGGGCCGTGTCCGACGAGCAGTACTTC. It encodes CASRETGAVSDEQYF.

The genes are TRBV18 and TRBJ2-5; TRBD2 matches 13 bases. V lost 4 bases and J lost 3; bases outside the gene matches: 11. This CDR3 is built from 18 residues. Germline CDR1 and CDR2: KGHSH and LQKENI. The DNA of the CDR3 is TGTGCCAGCTCACAACGGACTAGCGGGGGCCTCACCAAAGAGACCCAGTACTTC. Translating it yields CASSQRTSGGLTKETQYF.